This TCR beta chain originates from a study of blood T cell repertoires in COVID-19. The wider study: T cells, B-cell-depleted T cells, or PBMCs provided the cDNA or gDNA that served as material.

Sequenced by immunoSEQ multiplex PCR; TCRdb stores in-frame clones only, minus some. In the table there are about 370,000 clones, 80% to 95% of which are singletons. Clinical histories supplied by participants themselves formed the basis of cohort assignment. Within the 2 weeks before study entry, each person in the exposed group met a COVID-19 case. The CDR3 consists of 14 residues. With 7 bases removed from V and 2 bases from J, the gap between germline ends came to 17 bases. Germline CDR1 SQVTM, CDR2 ANQGSEA. Specimen: PBMCs or T cells enriched from blood (not recorded which). This TCR was sampled from a woman in her forties who had been exposed to COVID-19. This chain joins TRBV29-1 and TRBJ1-1, with D unclear. The CDR3 DNA reads as TGCAGCGGGGCAGAGCCGACCTTCAACACTGAAGCTTTCTTT. Residues: CSGAEPTFNTEAFF.